This TCR beta chain emerged from a study of cytomegalovirus exposure and HLA in healthy donors. Whole-study context: Approximately 170 million T cells yielded 117 million unique TCR beta sequences in earlier analysis. Among the roughly 400 genotyped donors, around 85% were placed in the Caucasian-associated ancestry cluster.

Broader study findings: Roughly even sequencing depth across donors was the assumption behind the presence/absence analyses.

Notes on this clone: Its antigen is unidentified.

With 4 bases clipped from V and 9 bases from J, the junction kept 11 bases outside the gene matches. The CDR3 spans 15 residues. Germline CDR1 SGHDT, CDR2 YYEEEE. The PCR was carried out with 60 Vbeta primers and 13 Jbeta primers. Clones were read by immunoSEQ multiplex PCR, and TCRdb kept only the in-frame ones, dropping some. The data show around 180,000 clones, with about three quarters seen just once and roughly 0.99% held by the top ten. The gene calls are TRBV5-6 and TRBJ2-5, with TRBD2 matching 11 bases. What was sequenced was PBMCs. The receptor's source is a woman between 35 and 50 years old in good health and CMV-seronegative. The CDR3 here is CASSLSSSGRRAQYF. CDR3 DNA sequence: TGTGCCAGCAGCCTAAGCTCTAGCGGGAGGAGGGCCCAGTACTTC.